This TCR beta chain was recovered during a study of T-cell reconstitution after alpha-beta-depleted transplantation in children. Whole-study results and caveats: Several patients had high TCRbeta diversity at day 60; it came from surviving recipient T cells and thymic progenitors. It was newly produced T cells that mostly accounted for T-cell counts and diversity one year after transplant. Reportedly, only several hundred clones from non-depleted graft cells drove alpha-beta T-cell counts at about two months.

There are 14 residues in the CDR3. Trimming shortened V by 1 base and J by 4 bases, and 10 bases separated the two germline ends. Germline V gives CDR1 SGHTA, CDR2 FQGNSA. Using unique molecular identifiers, the investigators prepared the TCRbeta library. TCRdb redid the calling of the PCR reads with MiXCR, one entry per CDR3 protein. The sample has some 95,000 distinct CDR3 sequences; under 25% are singletons. This clonotype was counted a few times. Its antigen is undetermined. The source was PBMCs, collected before TCRalphabeta/CD19-depleted stem cell transplant. The J gene is TRBJ2-5, the V gene TRBV7-2; possibly TRBD1 for D (6 bases). The sequence was obtained from a boy between 2 and 10 years old with acute lymphoblastic leukemia, due to receive a stem cell transplant. The DNA for the CDR3 is TGTGCCAGCAGCTTAGGAAAAGGGGGAGAGACCCAGTACTTC. It specifies CASSLGKGGETQYF.